These T cell receptor beta chains were read from a single sample in a study of cytomegalovirus exposure and HLA in healthy donors. Data came from immunoSEQ multiplex PCR; TCRdb stores just in-frame clones and leaves some out. Of 130,000 to 150,000 clones listed, 80% are singletons. Sequencing was performed on PBMCs. All receptors derive from a man in his forties in good health and CMV-seronegative. Both conserved end residues are part of each CDR3. Each record gives: CDR3 protein, CDR3 DNA, clone size, D gene, J gene, V gene. A D gene is named only where the DNA matches it firmly. Size is omitted from some rows. Given values are once, few, many or a class for expanded clones.

CASSRIDYEQYF TGTGCCAGCAGCCGAATAGACTACGAGCAGTACTTC - - TRBJ2-7 TRBV2
CASNADSNQPQHF TGCGCCAGCAACGCAGATAGCAATCAGCCCCAGCATTTT few - TRBJ1-5 TRBV10-1
CASSQEGLAGFSYEQYF TGCGCCAGCAGCCAGGAGGGACTAGCGGGGTTCTCCTACGAGCAGTACTTC - TRBD2 TRBJ2-7 TRBV4-3
CASRPGQEKPYEQYF TGTGCCAGCAGACCCGGACAGGAGAAACCCTACGAGCAGTACTTC - TRBD1 TRBJ2-7 TRBV6-5
CSAARMGGSTDTQYF TGCAGCGCCGCGCGGATGGGGGGGTCCACAGATACGCAGTATTTT - TRBD2 TRBJ2-3 TRBV29-1
CASSLGGENTEAFF TGTGCCAGCAGCTTAGGAGGTGAGAACACTGAAGCTTTCTTT - - TRBJ1-1 TRBV7-3
CASSYGGGSYGYTF TGTGCCAGCTCTTATGGCGGGGGATCCTATGGCTACACCTTC - - TRBJ1-2 TRBV27
CASSGTGGNEQYF TGTGCCAGCAGCGGGACAGGGGGCAACGAGCAGTACTTC - TRBD1 TRBJ2-7 TRBV7-9
CASTMGGAGNTIYF TGTGCCAGTACCATGGGGGGAGCTGGAAACACCATATATTTT - - TRBJ1-3 TRBV19
CASSASTGGGRAFF TGTGCCAGCAGTGCTTCGACAGGGGGGGGGCGGGCTTTCTTT - TRBD1 TRBJ1-1 TRBV2
CASSSRGGQGNEQFF TGTGCCAGCAGCTCCCGCGGGGGACAGGGGAATGAGCAGTTCTTC - TRBD1 TRBJ2-1 TRBV7-2
CASSIGYRGRDIQYF TGTGCCAGTAGTATAGGTTACAGGGGACGGGACATTCAGTACTTC once TRBD1 TRBJ2-4 TRBV19
CASSESTVGDEKLFF TGTGCCAGCAGTGAAAGTACGGTCGGAGATGAAAAACTGTTTTTT - - TRBJ1-4 TRBV6-1
CASSQNRRRVAEQYF TGTGCCAGCAGCCAAAACAGGAGGAGGGTTGCGGAGCAGTACTTC - - TRBJ2-7 TRBV14
CASSPDTPDRVSVSTLHF TGTGCCAGCAGCCCGGATACGCCCGACAGGGTGTCTGTTTCAACCCTCCACTTT few TRBD1 TRBJ1-6 TRBV11-2
CASSPPFAGANVLTF TGTGCCAGCAGCCCCCCTTTTGCTGGGGCCAACGTCCTGACTTTC - - TRBJ2-6 TRBV5-4
CASSRSTSGDYEQYF TGCGCCAGCAGCCGATCGACTAGCGGGGACTACGAGCAGTACTTC - TRBD2 TRBJ2-7 TRBV4-1
CASSERFDMNTEAFF TGTGCCAGCAGCGAAAGGTTCGACATGAACACTGAAGCTTTCTTT - - TRBJ1-1 TRBV7-8
CAWSVGGGGEQFF TGTGCCTGGAGTGTGGGCGGGGGGGGTGAGCAGTTCTTC - TRBD2 TRBJ2-1 TRBV30
CASKPGEYNSPLHF TGTGCCAGTAAACCGGGAGAATATAATTCACCCCTCCACTTT - - TRBJ1-6 TRBV19
CASSPDREANQPQHF TGCGCCAGCAGCCCTGACAGGGAGGCCAATCAGCCCCAGCATTTT - TRBD1 TRBJ1-5 TRBV4-3
CASSSGHETVTDTQYF TGCGCCAGCAGCTCCGGACACGAGACAGTCACAGATACGCAGTATTTT - - TRBJ2-3 TRBV5-1
CASSVRLPGQGAEQFF TGTGCCAGCAGCGTAAGACTCCCGGGACAGGGGGCGGAACAGTTCTTC - TRBD1 TRBJ2-1 TRBV11-2
CASIGTRDREGYTF TGTGCCAGCATCGGGACTCGGGACAGGGAGGGCTACACCTTC - TRBD1 TRBJ1-2 TRBV6-5
CASSLTGVGEKLFF TGCGCCAGCAGCCTAACAGGGGTGGGTGAAAAACTGTTTTTT - TRBD1 TRBJ1-4 TRBV5-1
CASRKGTADGYTF TGTGCCAGCAGAAAAGGGACAGCGGATGGCTACACCTTC - TRBD1 TRBJ1-2 TRBV6-6
CASSLVGQGALSEKLFF TGTGCCAGCAGTTTAGTCGGACAGGGGGCGCTAAGTGAAAAACTGTTTTTT - TRBD1 TRBJ1-4 TRBV27
CASKGGFPGANVLTF TGTGCCAGTAAGGGCGGGTTTCCGGGGGCCAACGTCCTGACTTTC - - TRBJ2-6 TRBV19
CASGPIGGGGNTIYF TGCGCCAGCGGGCCGATCGGGGGTGGCGGAAACACCATATATTTT - - TRBJ1-3 TRBV5-1
CASSQELAGGIYEQYF TGTGCCAGCAGCCAAGAGCTAGCGGGGGGAATCTACGAGCAGTACTTC - TRBD2 TRBJ2-7 TRBV4-2
CASSVPGQGNEQYF TGTGCCAGCAGTGTACCGGGACAGGGGAACGAGCAGTACTTC few TRBD1 TRBJ2-7 TRBV6-1
CASSITGGGYNEQFF TGTGCCAGTAGTATAACGGGGGGTGGATACAATGAGCAGTTCTTC - TRBD2 TRBJ2-1 TRBV19
CASSLQARGLGNQPQHF TGTGCCAGCAGTCTACAAGCCAGGGGGTTGGGCAATCAGCCCCAGCATTTT - TRBD1 TRBJ1-5 TRBV28